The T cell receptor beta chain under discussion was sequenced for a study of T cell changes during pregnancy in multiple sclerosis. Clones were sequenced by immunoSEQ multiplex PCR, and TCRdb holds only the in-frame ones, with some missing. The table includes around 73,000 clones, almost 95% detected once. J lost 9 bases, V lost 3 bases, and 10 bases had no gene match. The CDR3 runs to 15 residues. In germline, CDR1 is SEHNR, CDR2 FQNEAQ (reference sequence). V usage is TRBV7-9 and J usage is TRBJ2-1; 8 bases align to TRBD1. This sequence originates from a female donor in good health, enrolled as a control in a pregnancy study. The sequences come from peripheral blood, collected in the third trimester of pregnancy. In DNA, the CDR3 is TGTGCCAGCAGCTTTGGGACAGGTGTTAGGGGTGAGCAGTTCTTC. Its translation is CASSFGTGVRGEQFF.